The clone carrying this T cell receptor beta chain was seen many times. Its target is not known. Carrying unique molecular identifiers, the cDNA also gained a universal primer site through template switching. TCRdb redid the calling of the 5' RACE reads with MiXCR, one entry per CDR3 protein. The sample has around 230,000 distinct CDR3 sequences, approximately 5.9% seen once. This specimen belongs to a study of identical twins. Overall study results and limits: There was more out-of-frame TCR alpha sharing in monozygotic twins than models estimated.

The CDR3 has 14 residues. Trimming removed 3 bases from V and 5 bases from J, with 13 bases in between. A further study also used this sample, focusing on T cells expressing NK-cell markers. Turning to that study: The study drew TCR beta repertoires from sorted CD3+CD56+NKG2C+, CD3+CD56+NKG2C- and CD3+CD56-NKG2C+ T cells. In several experiments, sorting was confined to alpha-beta TCR T cells through use of an anti-gamma-delta TCR antibody.

The sequence came from a woman under 30 in good health. Sequencing input: CD8+ T cells sorted from blood. This chain connects TRBV12-3 or TRBV12-4 to TRBJ2-5; perhaps D is TRBD1 or TRBD2 (5 bases each). CDR3 residues: CASSFPGLGETQYF. In DNA, the CDR3 is TGTGCCAGCAGTTTCCCGGGGCTAGGGGAGACCCAGTACTTC.